The clone carrying this T cell receptor (beta chain) was seen more than once but under ten times. The data stem from a study of preoperative IRX-2 immunotherapy in early breast cancer. Treatment defined: preoperative locoregional IRX-2 cytokine immunotherapy. Preoperative locoregional IRX-2 cytokine immunotherapy was tested in the phase Ib source study. TCRdb's table, derived via immunoSEQ multiplex PCR, lists solely in-frame clones and lacks some. The table records 20,000 to 25,000 clones, roughly 90% of them present only once. The receptor was derived from a human donor with breast cancer. The starting material was tumor tissue, obtained after IRX-2 immunotherapy.

The CDR3 sequence: CASSDSYYGYTF. In DNA, the CDR3 is TGTGCCAGCAGCGACAGCTACTATGGCTACACCTTC. V usage is TRBV7-9 and J usage is TRBJ1-2; tentative D call: TRBD1 (5 bases). CDR1 is SEHNR and CDR2 is FQNEAQ in the germline V gene (reference sequence). The V and J ends lost 5 bases and 3 bases respectively, with 7 bases between them. The CDR3 is made up of 12 amino acids.